Listed here are 11 T cell receptor beta chains from one sample, sequenced in a study of cytomegalovirus exposure and HLA in healthy donors. Primers included in the PCR were 60 Vbeta and 13 Jbeta primers. Clones were sequenced by immunoSEQ multiplex PCR, and TCRdb holds only the in-frame ones, with some missing. The table shows under 200,000 clones, with 80% to 90% occurring only once. The sample was PBMCs. These receptor sequences come from a woman aged 25 to 45 in good health and CMV-seronegative.

The J gene is TRBJ1-2, the V gene TRBV6-5, with D unresolved. Germline values: CDR1 MNHEY, CDR2 SVGAGI. This CDR3 comprises 13 residues. The germline V and J ends were trimmed by 0 bases and 8 bases, with 10 bases remaining between them. CDR3 amino acids: CASSYSSRWGYTF. The CDR3 DNA follows: TGTGCCAGCAGTTACTCTTCCCGGTGGGGCTACACCTTC.

The chain combines TRBV19 with TRBJ1-2; a weak D match, TRBD1 (5 bases). V lost 3 bases and J lost 5, with 10 bases in between. Germline loops: CDR1 LNHDA, CDR2 SQIVND (reference sequence). The CDR3 is 13 residues long. CDR3 loop: CASSIGTGYGYTF. The DNA of the CDR3 is TGTGCCAGTAGTATTGGCACAGGATATGGCTACACCTTC. Using reference TRBV19 and TRBJ1-2 for the parts outside the CDR3, the full variable domain is DGGITQSPKYLFRKEGQNVTLSCEQNLNHDAMYWYRQDPGQGLRLIYYSQIVNDFQKGDIAEGYSVSREKKESFPLTVTSAQKNPTAFYLCASSIGTGYGYTFGSGTRLTVV.

This chain joins TRBV9 and TRBJ2-1; TRBD1 matches 7 bases. The V gene end was trimmed by 5 bases and the J gene end by 5 bases; junction bases not matched to a gene: 7. The CDR3 extends over 14 amino acids. Germline V gene data show CDR1 as SGDLS and CDR2 as YYNGEE. The CDR3 region has the DNA TGTGCCAGCAGTCAGGGACAGAGAAACAATGAGCAGTTCTTC. It yields the protein CASSQGQRNNEQFF. The full variable domain, its missing parts supplied by reference TRBV9 and TRBJ2-1, is DSGVTQTPKHLITATGQRVTLRCSPRSGDLSVYWYQQSLDQGLQFLIQYYNGEERAKGNILERFSAQQFPDLHSELNLSSLELGDSALYFCASSQGQRNNEQFFGPGTRLTVL.

This rearrangement joins TRBV19 to TRBJ2-1, with 7 nucleotides matching TRBD2. The V gene's germline CDR1 is LNHDA and CDR2 SQIVND (reference sequence). The CDR3 spans 14 residues. The junction had 9 bases not matched to a gene; V was cut back by 5 bases and J by 8 bases. The DNA of the CDR3 is TGTGCCAGTAGTCGCAGCGGGACCGCCGATGAGCAGTTCTTC. Its protein product is CASSRSGTADEQFF.

The rearrangement uses TRBV27 and TRBJ2-5, with 7 positions matching TRBD1. V shed 6 bases, J shed 4 bases, and the junction held 8 bases outside the gene matches. Germline CDR1 reads MNHEY; CDR2 reads SMNVEV (reference sequence). The CDR3 is 14 amino acids. CDR3 protein: CASRRQGRRETQYF. Here the CDR3 DNA reads TGTGCCAGCAGGAGACAGGGAAGGCGAGAGACCCAGTACTTC.

V is TRBV19 and J is TRBJ2-7; TRBD2 matches 13 bases. Germline CDR1 and CDR2: LNHDA and SQIVND (reference sequence). V was pared by 5 bases and J by 3 bases, with 4 bases of the junction left unmatched. The CDR3 extends over 15 amino acids. CDR3 in DNA: TGTGCCAGTAGTCTAGGGACTAGCGGGATCTACGAGCAGTACTTC. Residues: CASSLGTSGIYEQYF.

J is TRBJ2-1 and V is TRBV7-2, with TRBD2 matching over 12 bases. The CDR3 has 18 residues. J lost 8 bases, V lost 3 bases, and 14 bases had no gene match. Germline V gene lookup returns CDR1 SGHTA and CDR2 FQGNSA. CDR3 residues: CASSFLRTSGTSWYEQFF. CDR3 in DNA: TGTGCCAGCAGCTTTCTCCGGACTAGCGGGACCAGTTGGTATGAGCAGTTCTTC.

The chain has TRBV11-2 and TRBJ1-4; TRBD1 aligns across 9 bases. Germline assignment: CDR1 SGHAT and CDR2 FQNNGV. The CDR3 sequence is 15 residues long. Trimming removed 4 bases from V and 3 bases from J; junction bases left unmatched: 3. DNA for the CDR3: TGTGCCAGCAGCTCTCGGACAGGGGCTAATGAAAAACTGTTTTTT. Its protein product is CASSSRTGANEKLFF.

This clone was counted only a few times. The chain recombines TRBV7-2 with TRBJ1-5, with D hard to call. The germline V gene encodes CDR1 SGHTA and CDR2 FQGNSA. Deletions cut 1 base from V and 7 bases from J, with 11 bases between. The CDR3 runs to 14 residues. The DNA for the CDR3 is TGTGCCAGCAGCTTAGAGGCAGGCCACCAGCCCCAGCATTTT. Amino acid sequence: CASSLEAGHQPQHF.

The chain couples TRBV27 to TRBJ2-1; 7 nucleotides agree with TRBD2. Germline assignment: CDR1 MNHEY and CDR2 SMNVEV (reference sequence). This CDR3 comprises 16 residues. V lost 1 base, J lost 5 bases, and 8 bases stayed unmatched. Here the CDR3 reads CASSLFQGRENNEQFF. CDR3 in DNA: TGTGCCAGCAGTTTATTCCAAGGGCGGGAGAACAATGAGCAGTTCTTC.

The genes are TRBV7-6 and TRBJ2-6; 8 positions agree with TRBD1. The CDR3 has 15 residues. Trimming at V came to 5 bases and at J to 2 bases, leaving 2 bases not matched to a gene. The germline gives CDR1 SGHVS, CDR2 FNYEAQ. The CDR3 coding sequence is TGTGCCAGCAGCGCGACAGGGGCTGGGGCCAACGTCCTGACTTTC. Translating it yields CASSATGAGANVLTF.